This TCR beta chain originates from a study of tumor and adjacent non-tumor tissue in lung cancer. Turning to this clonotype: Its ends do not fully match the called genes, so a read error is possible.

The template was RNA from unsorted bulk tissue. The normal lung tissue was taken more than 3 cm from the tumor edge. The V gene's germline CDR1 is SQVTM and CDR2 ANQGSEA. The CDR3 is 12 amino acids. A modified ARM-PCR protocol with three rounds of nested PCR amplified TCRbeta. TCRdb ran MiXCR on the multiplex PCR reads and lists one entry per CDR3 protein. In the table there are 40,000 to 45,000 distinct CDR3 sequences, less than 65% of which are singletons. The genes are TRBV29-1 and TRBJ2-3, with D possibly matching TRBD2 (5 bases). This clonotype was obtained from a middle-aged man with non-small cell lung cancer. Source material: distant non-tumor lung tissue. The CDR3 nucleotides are TGCAGCCCCACACCTAGCACAGATACCCAGTATTTT. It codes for CSPTPSTDTQYF.